This T cell receptor (beta chain) was sequenced for a study of T cell responses to AZD1222 COVID-19 vaccine. Some clones are missing from TCRdb's copy, which holds only in-frame ones; the method was immunoSEQ multiplex PCR. The data hold about 130,000 clones, with about 91% observed a single time. The CDR3 sequence is 14 residues long. Trimming shortened V by 3 bases and J by 4 bases, and 13 bases separated the two germline ends. Germline CDR1 is SGHRS and CDR2 is YFSETQ. The receptor was derived from an adult in good health. V gene TRBV5-1 combines with J gene TRBJ1-1; D perhaps matches TRBD1 (5 bases). The sequencing used peripheral blood, collected on day 0 of AZD1222 vaccination. The CDR3 reads CASSSRVRSTEAFF. DNA for the CDR3: TGCGCCAGCAGCTCCAGGGTTAGGAGCACTGAAGCTTTCTTT.